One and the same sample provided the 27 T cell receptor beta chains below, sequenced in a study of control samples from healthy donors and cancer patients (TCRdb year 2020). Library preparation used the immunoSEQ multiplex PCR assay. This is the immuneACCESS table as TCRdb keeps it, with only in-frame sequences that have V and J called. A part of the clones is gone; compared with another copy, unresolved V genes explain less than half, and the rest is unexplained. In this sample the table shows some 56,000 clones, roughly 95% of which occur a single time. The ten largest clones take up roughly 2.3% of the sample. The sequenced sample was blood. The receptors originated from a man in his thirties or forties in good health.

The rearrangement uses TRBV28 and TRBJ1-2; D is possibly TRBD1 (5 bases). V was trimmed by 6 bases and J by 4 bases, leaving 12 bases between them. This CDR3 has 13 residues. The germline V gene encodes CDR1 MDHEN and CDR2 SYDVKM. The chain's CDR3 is CASSPGRSYGYTF. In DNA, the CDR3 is TGTGCCAGCAGCCCGGGACGGTCCTATGGCTACACCTTC.

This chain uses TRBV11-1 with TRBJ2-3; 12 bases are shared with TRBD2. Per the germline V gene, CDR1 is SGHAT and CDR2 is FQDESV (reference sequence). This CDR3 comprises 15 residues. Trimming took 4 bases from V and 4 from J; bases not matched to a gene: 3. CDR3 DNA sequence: TGTGCCAGCAGCTCGCTAGCGGGAGGGGCAGATACGCAGTATTTT. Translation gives CASSSLAGGADTQYF.

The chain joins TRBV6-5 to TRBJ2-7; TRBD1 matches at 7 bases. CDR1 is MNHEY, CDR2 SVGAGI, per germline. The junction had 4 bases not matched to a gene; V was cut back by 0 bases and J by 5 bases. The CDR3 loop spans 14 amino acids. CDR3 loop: CASSYSLTGNEQYF. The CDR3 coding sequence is TGTGCCAGCAGTTACTCTCTGACAGGGAACGAGCAGTACTTC.

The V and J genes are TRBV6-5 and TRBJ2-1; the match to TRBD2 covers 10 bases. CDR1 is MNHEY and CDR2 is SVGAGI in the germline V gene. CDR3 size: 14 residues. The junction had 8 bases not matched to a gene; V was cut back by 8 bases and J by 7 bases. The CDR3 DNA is TGTGCCAGCGGCCCCCAACTAGCGGGGAATGAGCAGTTCTTC. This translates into CASGPQLAGNEQFF.

In nucleotides, the CDR3 is TGTGCCAGCAGCTTAGCAGGTGTCAGGGGGGTCCACGAGCAGTACTTC. Encoded protein: CASSLAGVRGVHEQYF. The chain is built from TRBV7-9 and TRBJ2-7, with a tentative D call TRBD1 (7 bases). Germline V gene lookup returns CDR1 SEHNR and CDR2 FQNEAQ (reference sequence). The ends were cut back, 0 bases at V and 5 bases at J, with 17 bases in the middle. This CDR3 is built from 16 residues.

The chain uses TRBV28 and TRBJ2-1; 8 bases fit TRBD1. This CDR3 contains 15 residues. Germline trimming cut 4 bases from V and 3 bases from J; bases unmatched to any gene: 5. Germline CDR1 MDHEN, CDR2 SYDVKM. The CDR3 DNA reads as TGTGCCAGCAGTTGCCGGACAGGGAGCTACAATGAGCAGTTCTTC. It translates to CASSCRTGSYNEQFF.

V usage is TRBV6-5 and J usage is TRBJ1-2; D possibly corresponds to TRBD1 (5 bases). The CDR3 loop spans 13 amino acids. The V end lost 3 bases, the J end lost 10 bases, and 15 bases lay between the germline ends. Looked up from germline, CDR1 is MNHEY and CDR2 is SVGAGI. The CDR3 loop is CASSYSQASSYTF. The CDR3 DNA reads TGTGCCAGCAGTTATTCACAGGCCTCATCCTACACCTTC.

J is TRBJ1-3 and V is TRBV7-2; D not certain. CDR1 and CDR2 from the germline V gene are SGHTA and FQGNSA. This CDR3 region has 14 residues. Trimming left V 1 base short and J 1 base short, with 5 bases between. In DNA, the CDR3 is TGTGCCAGCAGCTTAGGGCCGTCTGGAAACACCATATATTTT. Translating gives CASSLGPSGNTIYF.

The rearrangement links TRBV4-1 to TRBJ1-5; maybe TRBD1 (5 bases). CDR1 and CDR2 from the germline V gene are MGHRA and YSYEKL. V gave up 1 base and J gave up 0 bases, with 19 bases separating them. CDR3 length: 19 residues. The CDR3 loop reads CASSQGRWDPQGSNQPQHF. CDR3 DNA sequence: TGCGCCAGCAGCCAAGGAAGATGGGACCCCCAAGGTAGCAATCAGCCCCAGCATTTT.

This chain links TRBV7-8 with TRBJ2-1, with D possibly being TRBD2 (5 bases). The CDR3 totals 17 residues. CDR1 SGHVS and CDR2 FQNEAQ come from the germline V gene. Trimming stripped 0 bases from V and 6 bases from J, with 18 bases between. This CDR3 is CASSLALGSRVGNEQFF. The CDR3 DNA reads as TGTGCCAGCAGCTTAGCGTTGGGCTCGAGGGTCGGCAATGAGCAGTTCTTC.

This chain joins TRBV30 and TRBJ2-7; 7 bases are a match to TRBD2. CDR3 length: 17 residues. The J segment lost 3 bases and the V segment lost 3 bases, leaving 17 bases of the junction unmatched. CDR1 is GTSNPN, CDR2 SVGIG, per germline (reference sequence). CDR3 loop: CAWSAVKMRERNYEQYF. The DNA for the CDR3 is TGTGCCTGGAGCGCCGTTAAGATGCGGGAGCGGAACTACGAGCAGTACTTC. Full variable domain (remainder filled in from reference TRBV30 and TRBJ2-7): SQTIHQWPATLVQPVGSPLSLECTVEGTSNPNLYWYRQAAGRGLQLLFYSVGIGQISSEVPQNLSASRPQDRQFILSSKKLLLSDSGFYLCAWSAVKMRERNYEQYFGPGTRLTVT.

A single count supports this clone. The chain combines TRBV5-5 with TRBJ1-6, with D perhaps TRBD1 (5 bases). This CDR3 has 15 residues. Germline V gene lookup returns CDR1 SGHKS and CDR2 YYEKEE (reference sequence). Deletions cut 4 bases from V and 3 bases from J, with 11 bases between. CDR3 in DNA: TGTGCCAGCAGCCTGCTCCAGGGCTATAATTCACCCCTCCACTTT. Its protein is CASSLLQGYNSPLHF.

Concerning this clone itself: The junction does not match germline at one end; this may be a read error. CDR3 bases: TGTGCCAGCAGCTTAATTGCCGGGGTGGTCGACTTC. This translates into CASSLIAGVVDF. V gene TRBV7-9 combines with J gene TRBJ2-7; maybe TRBD2 (5 bases). The CDR3 is 12 amino acids. CDR1 is SEHNR and CDR2 is FQNEAQ in the germline V gene (reference sequence).

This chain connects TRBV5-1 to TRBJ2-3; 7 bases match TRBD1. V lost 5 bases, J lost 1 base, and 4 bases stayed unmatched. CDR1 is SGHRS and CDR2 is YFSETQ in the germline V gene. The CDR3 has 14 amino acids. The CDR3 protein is CASRFDRGTDTQYF. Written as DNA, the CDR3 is TGCGCCAGCAGATTTGACAGGGGCACAGATACGCAGTATTTT.

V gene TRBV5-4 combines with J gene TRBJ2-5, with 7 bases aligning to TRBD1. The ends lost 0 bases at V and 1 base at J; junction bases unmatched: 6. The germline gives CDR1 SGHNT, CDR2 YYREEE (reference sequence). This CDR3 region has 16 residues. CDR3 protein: CASSLGGQAFQETQYF. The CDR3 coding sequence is TGTGCCAGCAGCTTGGGAGGACAGGCCTTCCAAGAGACCCAGTACTTC.

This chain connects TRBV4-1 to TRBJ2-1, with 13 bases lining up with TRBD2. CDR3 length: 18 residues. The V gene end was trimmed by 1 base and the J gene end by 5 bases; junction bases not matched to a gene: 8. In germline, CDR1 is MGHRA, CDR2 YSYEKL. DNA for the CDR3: TGCGCCAGCAGCCAAGTCGACATGGGACTAGCGGGAAACAATGAGCAGTTCTTC. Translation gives CASSQVDMGLAGNNEQFF.

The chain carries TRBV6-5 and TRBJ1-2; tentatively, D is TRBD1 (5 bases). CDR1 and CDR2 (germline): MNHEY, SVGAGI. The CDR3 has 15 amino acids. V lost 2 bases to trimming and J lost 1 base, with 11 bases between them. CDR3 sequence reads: CASSYRGVLNYGYTF. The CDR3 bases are TGTGCCAGCAGTTACCGAGGGGTACTTAACTATGGCTACACCTTC.

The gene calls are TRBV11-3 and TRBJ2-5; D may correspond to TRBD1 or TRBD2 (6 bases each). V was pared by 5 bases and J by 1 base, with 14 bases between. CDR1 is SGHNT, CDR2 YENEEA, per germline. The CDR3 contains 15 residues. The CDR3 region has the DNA TGTGCCAGCAGCCAGGGGAGGAGGGTCCAAGAGACCCAGTACTTC. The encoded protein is CASSQGRRVQETQYF.

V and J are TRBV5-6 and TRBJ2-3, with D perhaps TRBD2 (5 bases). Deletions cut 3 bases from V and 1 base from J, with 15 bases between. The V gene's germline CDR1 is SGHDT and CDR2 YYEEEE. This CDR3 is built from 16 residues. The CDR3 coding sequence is TGTGCCAGCAGCTCGCTCGACCGGGGAGGCACAGATACGCAGTATTTT. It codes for CASSSLDRGGTDTQYF.

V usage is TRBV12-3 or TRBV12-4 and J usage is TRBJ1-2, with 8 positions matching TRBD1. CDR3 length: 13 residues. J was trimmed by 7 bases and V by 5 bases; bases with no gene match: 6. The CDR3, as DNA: TGTGCCAGCAGTCCGGACAGGGTGGTTGGCTACACCTTC. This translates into CASSPDRVVGYTF.

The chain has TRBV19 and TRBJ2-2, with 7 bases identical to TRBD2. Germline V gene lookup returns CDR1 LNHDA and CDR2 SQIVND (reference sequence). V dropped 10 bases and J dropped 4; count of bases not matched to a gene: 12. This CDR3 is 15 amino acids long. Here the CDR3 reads CATPNPRGVTGELFF. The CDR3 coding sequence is TGTGCCACCCCGAACCCCCGGGGGGTCACCGGGGAGCTGTTTTTT.

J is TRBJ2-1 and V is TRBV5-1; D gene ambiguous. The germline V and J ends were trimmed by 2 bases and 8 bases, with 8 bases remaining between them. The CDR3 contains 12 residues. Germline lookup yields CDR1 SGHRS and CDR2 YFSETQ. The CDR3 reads CASSLGFDEQFF. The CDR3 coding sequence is TGCGCCAGCAGCTTAGGGTTCGATGAGCAGTTCTTC.

This CDR3 reads CASSKGVPGQFTYGYTF. CDR3 bases: TGTGCCAGCAGCAAAGGGGTTCCGGGACAATTTACCTACGGCTACACCTTC. The chain combines TRBV21-1 with TRBJ1-2; TRBD1, as called in the table, went unchecked against the DNA. TRBV21-1 is a recognized pseudogene. The CDR3 has 17 amino acids.

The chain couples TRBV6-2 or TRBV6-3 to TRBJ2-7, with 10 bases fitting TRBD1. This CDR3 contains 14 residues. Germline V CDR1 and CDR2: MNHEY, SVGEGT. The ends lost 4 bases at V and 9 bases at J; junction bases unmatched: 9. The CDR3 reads CASSSSGTGVRQYF. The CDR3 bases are TGTGCCAGCAGTTCATCCGGGACAGGGGTGAGGCAGTACTTC.

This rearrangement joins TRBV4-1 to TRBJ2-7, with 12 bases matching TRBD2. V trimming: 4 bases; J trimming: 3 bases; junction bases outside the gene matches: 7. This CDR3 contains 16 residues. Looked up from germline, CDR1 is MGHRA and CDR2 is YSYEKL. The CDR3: CASSPWTSGTFYEQYF. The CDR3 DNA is TGCGCCAGCAGCCCCTGGACTAGCGGGACATTCTACGAGCAGTACTTC.

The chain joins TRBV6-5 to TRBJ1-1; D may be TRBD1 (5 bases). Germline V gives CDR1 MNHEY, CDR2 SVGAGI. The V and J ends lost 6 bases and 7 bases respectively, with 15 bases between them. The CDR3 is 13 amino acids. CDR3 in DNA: TGTGCCAGCAGCCTGACAGTAAACGATGAAGCTTTCTTT. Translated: CASSLTVNDEAFF.

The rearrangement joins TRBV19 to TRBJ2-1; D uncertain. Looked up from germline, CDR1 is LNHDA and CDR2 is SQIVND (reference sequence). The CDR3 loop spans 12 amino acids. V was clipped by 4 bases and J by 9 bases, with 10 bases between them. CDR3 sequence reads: CASSKPTGEQFF. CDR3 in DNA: TGTGCCAGTAGTAAACCGACGGGTGAGCAGTTCTTC.